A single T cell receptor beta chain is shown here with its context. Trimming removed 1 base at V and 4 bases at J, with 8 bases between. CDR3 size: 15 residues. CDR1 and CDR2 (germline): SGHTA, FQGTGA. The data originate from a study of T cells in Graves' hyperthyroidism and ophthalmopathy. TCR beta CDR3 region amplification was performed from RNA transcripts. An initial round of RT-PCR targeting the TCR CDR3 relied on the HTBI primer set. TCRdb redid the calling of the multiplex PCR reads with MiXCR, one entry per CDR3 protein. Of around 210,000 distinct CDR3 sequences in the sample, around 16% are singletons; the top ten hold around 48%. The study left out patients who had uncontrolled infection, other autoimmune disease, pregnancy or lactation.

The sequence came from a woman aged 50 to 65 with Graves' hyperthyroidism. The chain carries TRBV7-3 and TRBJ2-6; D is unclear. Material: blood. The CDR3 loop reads CASSLMGNGANVLTF. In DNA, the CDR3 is TGTGCCAGCAGCTTAATGGGTAACGGGGCCAACGTCCTGACTTTC. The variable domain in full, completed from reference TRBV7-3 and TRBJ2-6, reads GAGVSQTPSNKVTEKGKYVELRCDPISGHTALYWYRQSLGQGPEFLIYFQGTGAADDSGLPNDRFFAVRPEGSVSTLKIQRTERGDSAVYLCASSLMGNGANVLTFGAGSRLTVL.